This T cell receptor beta chain was recovered during a study of blood T cell repertoires in COVID-19. Study at large: Acute and convalescent COVID-19 samples came from the United States, Italy and Spain. T cells, B-cell-depleted T cells, or PBMCs supplied cDNA or gDNA.

In the authors' methods: Estimation of nucleated cell counts was performed using reference gene primer amplification. The method was immunoSEQ multiplex PCR; TCRdb's version includes in-frame clones alone and lacks a portion of them. The DNA gave D and trimming, while V, J and clone size come from that table. The sample lists 70,000 to 90,000 clones, approximately 80% occurring once. The CDR3 extends over 17 amino acids. V shed 5 bases and J 8 bases; nucleotides not matched to a gene: 15. CDR1 and CDR2 from the germline V gene are MRHNA and SNTAGT. By share, this clone ranks as medium-sized (0.01 to 0.1%).

This sequence originates from an older woman with acute or convalescent COVID-19. The sample consisted of peripheral blood. The V call is TRBV6-4, the J call TRBJ1-2, with 12 nucleotides matching TRBD1. The CDR3 sequence: CASSLGRSRDRGQGYTF. The CDR3 nucleotides read TGTGCCAGCAGTTTAGGACGCAGCCGGGACAGGGGGCAGGGCTACACCTTC.